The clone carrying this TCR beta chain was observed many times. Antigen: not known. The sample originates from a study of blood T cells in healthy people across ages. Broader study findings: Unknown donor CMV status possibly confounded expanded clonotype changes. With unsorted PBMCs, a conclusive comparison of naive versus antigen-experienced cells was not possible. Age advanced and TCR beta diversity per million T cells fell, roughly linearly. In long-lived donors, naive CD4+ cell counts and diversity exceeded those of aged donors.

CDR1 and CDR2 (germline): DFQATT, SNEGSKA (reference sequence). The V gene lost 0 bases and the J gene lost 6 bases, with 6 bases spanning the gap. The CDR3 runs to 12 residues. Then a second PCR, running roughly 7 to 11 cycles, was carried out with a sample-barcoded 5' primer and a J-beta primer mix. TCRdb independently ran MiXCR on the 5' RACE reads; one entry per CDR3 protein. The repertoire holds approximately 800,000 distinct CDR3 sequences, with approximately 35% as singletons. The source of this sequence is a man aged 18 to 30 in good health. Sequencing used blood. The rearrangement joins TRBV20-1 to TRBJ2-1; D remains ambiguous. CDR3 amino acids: CSAREGLNEQFF. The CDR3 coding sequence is TGCAGTGCTAGAGAAGGCCTCAATGAGCAGTTCTTC.